This entry concerns a single TCR beta chain. This clonotype was counted only a few times. Its antigen specificity is not known. No quality values exist for individual bases; no much larger clone is one base distant. The sample originates from a study of T cells in Graves' hyperthyroidism and ophthalmopathy (dated by TCRdb to between 2018 and 2020). In the study overall: Peripheral blood was collected at initial diagnosis, before any treatment. The study also compared thyroid tissue and blood T-cell repertoires from about 6 Graves' hyperthyroidism patients. The paper describes TCR Vbeta CDR3 sequencing of fewer than 150 peripheral blood samples, made up of some 42 ophthalmopathy patients, around 73 hyperthyroidism patients and 17 progressor patients. A discovery cohort of roughly 100 patients, roughly 40 with Graves' ophthalmopathy and 55 to 65 with stable Graves' hyperthyroidism, was used to find distinguishing TCR V-J signatures. An independent validation cohort of 18 to 20 hyperthyroidism patients and approximately 16 patients who later progressed to ophthalmopathy tested prospective prediction of ophthalmopathy. After blood sampling, hyperthyroidism patients were treated with methimazole at a starting dose of 30 mg daily, and ophthalmopathy patients were treated with high-dose intravenous methylprednisolone. The roughly 100 discovery patients were randomly divided into training and test sets at a 7:3 ratio. Results and caveats for the whole study, not just this receptor: In validation, the model predicted progression to ophthalmopathy with 55% to 71% sensitivity and roughly 72% specificity, a median of about 6 months before onset. Most expanded thyroid clonotypes (frequency above 0.001) were also detected in blood, suggesting blood repertoires may reflect thyroid immune responses. Ophthalmopathy was separated from stable hyperthyroidism by a 13 V-J signature model, with about 88% sensitivity and 81% to 82% specificity obtained in cross-validation and 80%/75% obtained in testing. No statistical method was used to fix the sample size in advance, and group allocation was not hidden from the investigators.

V is shortened by 0 bases, J by 7 bases, and the region joining them spans 11 bases. Looking up the germline V gene yields CDR1 SGDLS and CDR2 YYNGEE. From the cysteine up to the phenylalanine, the CDR3 has a length of 13 residues. Only CDR3 DNA remains: 39 bases, in frame from the first base. Hyperthyroidism patients were aged 18 to 65 years and newly diagnosed, with disease duration of less than 2 months. The study excluded patients with uncontrolled infections, other autoimmune diseases, pregnancy or lactation. Clinical symptoms, serum thyroxine and TRAb, thyroid ultrasound, and orbital computed tomography formed the basis for the diagnoses. Blood from progressor patients was collected at the time of first diagnosis with hyperthyroidism, before any ophthalmopathy symptoms had appeared. PBMCs were isolated from more than 8 ml of fresh peripheral blood by Ficoll-Paque density gradient centrifugation. Progressor patients were defined as those initially diagnosed with Graves' hyperthyroidism in whom ophthalmopathy developed during follow-up. Trizol reagent was used to extract total RNA, and RNA quality was then checked on an Agilent 2100 Bioanalyzer.

TCR beta CDR3 regions were amplified from RNA transcripts. The first round of RT-PCR for the TCR CDR3 was performed with the HTBI primer set and the Qiagen OneStep RT-PCR kit. Libraries were constructed in a second round of multiplex PCR, after which size selection and purification were carried out. The libraries were sequenced on an Illumina HiSeq2000 using paired-end 100 bp reads. The published analysis was carried out like this. SOAPnuke was used to process the raw data, with reads discarded if the reads contained adapters or uncalled bases, had a mean Phred below 15, or lacked an exact constant-primer or identifier match. High-quality paired reads were merged using COPE v1.2.5, and each unique nucleotide sequence was defined as a clonotype. MiTCR v1.1 was used to align clonotypes to the IMGT TRBV, TRBD and TRBJ reference segments. Only V-J combinations with frequency above 0.0001, covering about 99% of repertoires, were analysed. The TCS score was defined as F50 (clonal expansion) divided by E x V (chaos), with BLOSUM62-based TCRdist calculated between CDR3 peptides within each V-J. Welch's t-statistics and random forest reduced 514 V-J features to 10 to 15, which were used in a naive Bayes classifier (R e1071). Clones were called with MiXCR by TCRdb after fastp trimmed the public reads at Q25, and only in-frame beta chains were retained. Rows matching on CDR3 protein sequence are summarized as one entry with the most common DNA and genes. The V and J calls and clone size come from TCRdb's table, not from the authors' own analysis. The sample table holds about 270,000 distinct CDR3 sequences, of which 13% to 15% were seen once. Jointly, the top ten make up around 30% of the sample.

Sequenced: blood. This clonotype was obtained from a woman aged 50 to 60 with Graves' hyperthyroidism that later progressed to Graves' ophthalmopathy. The chain is made from TRBV9 and TRBJ2-7; confidence is insufficient to name the D gene. CDR3 reads: CASSVDSAREQYF. The nucleotide sequence is given as TGTGCCAGCAGCGTAGATTCAGCGCGGGAGCAGTACTTC.